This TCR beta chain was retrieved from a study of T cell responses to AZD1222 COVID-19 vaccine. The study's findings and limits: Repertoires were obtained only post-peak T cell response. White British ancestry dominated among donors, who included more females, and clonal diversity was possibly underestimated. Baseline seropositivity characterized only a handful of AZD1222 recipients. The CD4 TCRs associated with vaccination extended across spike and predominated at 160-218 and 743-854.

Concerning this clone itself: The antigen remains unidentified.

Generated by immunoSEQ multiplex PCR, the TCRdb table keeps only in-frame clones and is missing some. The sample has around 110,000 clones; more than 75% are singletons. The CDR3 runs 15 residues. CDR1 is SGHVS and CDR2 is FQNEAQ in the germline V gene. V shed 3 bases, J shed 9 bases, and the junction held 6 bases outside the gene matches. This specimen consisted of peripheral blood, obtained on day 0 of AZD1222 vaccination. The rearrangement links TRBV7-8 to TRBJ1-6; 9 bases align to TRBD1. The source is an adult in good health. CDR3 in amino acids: CASSLDRGGSSPLHF. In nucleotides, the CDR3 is TGTGCCAGCAGCTTGGACAGGGGCGGTTCTTCACCCCTCCACTTT.